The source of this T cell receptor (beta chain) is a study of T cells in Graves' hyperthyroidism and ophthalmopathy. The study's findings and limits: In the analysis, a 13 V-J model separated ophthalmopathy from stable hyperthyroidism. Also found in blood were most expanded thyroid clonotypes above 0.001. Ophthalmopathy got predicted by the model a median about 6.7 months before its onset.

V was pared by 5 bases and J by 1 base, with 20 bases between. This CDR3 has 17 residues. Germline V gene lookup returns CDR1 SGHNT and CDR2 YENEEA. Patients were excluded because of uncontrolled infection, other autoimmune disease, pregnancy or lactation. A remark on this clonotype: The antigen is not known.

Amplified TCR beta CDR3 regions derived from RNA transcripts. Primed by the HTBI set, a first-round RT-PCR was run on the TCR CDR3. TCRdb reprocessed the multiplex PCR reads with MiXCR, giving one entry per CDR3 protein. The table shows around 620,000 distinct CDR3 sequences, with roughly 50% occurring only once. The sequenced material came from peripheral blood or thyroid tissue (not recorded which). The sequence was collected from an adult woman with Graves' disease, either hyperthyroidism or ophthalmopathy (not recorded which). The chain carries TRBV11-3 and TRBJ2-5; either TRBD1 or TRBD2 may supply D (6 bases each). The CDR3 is CASSQRGGWPIQETQYF. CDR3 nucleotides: TGTGCCAGCAGCCAGAGAGGGGGGTGGCCGATCCAAGAGACCCAGTACTTC.